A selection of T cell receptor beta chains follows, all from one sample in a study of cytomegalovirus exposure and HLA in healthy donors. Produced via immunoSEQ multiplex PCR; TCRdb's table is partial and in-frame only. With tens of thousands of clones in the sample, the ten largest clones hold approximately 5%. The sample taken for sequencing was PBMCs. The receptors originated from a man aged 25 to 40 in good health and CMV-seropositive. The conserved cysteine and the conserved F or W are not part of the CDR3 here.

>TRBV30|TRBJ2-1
ARGQGLSYNEQF
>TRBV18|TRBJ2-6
ASSTQGAFSGANVLT
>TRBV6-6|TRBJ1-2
ASSWGGQGNYGYT
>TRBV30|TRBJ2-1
AWIGPLAEYNEQF
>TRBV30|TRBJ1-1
AWKQGTNTEAF
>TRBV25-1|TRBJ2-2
ASSSLSGAGELF
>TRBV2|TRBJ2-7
ASSEAGGVLYEQY
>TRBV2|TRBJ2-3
ASSVSGRVTDTQY
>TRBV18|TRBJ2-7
ASAPGGASSSYEQY
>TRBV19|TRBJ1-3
ASSIGGPSGNTIY
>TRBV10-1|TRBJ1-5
ASSVLQCNQPQH
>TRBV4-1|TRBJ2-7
ASSQVVGHRF
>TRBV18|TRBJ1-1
ASSPSQGAGTEAF
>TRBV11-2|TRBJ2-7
ASSNGGPYEQY
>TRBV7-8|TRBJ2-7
ASSLARQGPLLAGYEQY
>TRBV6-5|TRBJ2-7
ASSYSGQLSYEQY
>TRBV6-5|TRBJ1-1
ASTTTGTGDTEAF
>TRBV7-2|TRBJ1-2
ASSPHLGESYGYT
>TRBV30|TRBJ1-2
AWRGRVNGYT
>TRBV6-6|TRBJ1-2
ASSYSATGGGYT
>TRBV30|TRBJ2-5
AWSIPRPAGTQY
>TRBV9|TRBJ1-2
ASSTGTGGRYGYT
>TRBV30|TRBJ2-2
AYGQGFGELF
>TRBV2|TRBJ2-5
ASSGTSGRAGQENQY
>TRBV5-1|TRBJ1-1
ASSEGQGATEAF
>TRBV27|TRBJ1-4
ASSSWTGGRYEKLF
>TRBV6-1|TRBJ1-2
ASSSGTATYGYT
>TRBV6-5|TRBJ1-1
ASYSRGSSEAF
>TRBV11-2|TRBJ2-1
ASSLDIASLNEQF
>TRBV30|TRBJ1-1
AWRRRVSTEAF
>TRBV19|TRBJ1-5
AASWQVNNQPQH
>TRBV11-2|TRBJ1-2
ASSSFRGRTNYGYT
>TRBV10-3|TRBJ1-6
AISRGRLYRYNSPLH
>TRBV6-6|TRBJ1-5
ASSYDDGDQPQH
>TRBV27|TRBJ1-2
ASSLTGSMDSYT
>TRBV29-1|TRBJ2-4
SGMGAGAKNIQY
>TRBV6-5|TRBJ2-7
ASSSQGKGYEQY
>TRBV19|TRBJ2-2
ASSIQGNTGELF
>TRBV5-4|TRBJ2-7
ASSKGQLPDEQY
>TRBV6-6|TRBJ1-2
ASIPDRAGYGYT
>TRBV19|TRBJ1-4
ASSVQGANEKLF
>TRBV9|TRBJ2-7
ASSLRASPYEQY
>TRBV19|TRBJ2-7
ASRLTGLVPNYEQY
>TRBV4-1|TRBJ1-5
ASSQDGQGYQPQH
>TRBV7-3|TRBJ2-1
ASSLGGGPDNEQF
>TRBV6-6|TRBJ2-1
ASSYFGQGRDEQF